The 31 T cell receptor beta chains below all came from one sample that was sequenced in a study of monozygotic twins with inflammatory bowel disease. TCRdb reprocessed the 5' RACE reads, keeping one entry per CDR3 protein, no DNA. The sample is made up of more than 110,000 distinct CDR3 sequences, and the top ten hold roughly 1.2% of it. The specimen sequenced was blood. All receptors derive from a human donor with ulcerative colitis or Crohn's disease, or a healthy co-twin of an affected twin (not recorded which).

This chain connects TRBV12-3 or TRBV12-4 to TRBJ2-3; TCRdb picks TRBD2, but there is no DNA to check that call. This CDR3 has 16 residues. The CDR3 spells CASRKREGTGADTQYF.

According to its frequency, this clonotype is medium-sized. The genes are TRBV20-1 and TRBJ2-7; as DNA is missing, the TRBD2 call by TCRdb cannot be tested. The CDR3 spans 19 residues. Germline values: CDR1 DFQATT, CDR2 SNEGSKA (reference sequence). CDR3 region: CSAREGEGTSGRAPYEQYF.

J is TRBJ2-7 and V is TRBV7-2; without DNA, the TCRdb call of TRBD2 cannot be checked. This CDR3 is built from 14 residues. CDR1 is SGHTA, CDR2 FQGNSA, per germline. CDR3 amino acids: CASSPGLTPYEQYF.

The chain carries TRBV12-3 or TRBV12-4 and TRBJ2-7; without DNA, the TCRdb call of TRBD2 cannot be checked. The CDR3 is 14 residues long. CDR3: CASSFRLGLGEQYF.

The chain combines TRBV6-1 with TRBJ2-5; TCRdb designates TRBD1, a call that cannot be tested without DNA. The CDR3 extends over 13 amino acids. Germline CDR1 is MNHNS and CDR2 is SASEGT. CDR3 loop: CASSAQAGETQYF.

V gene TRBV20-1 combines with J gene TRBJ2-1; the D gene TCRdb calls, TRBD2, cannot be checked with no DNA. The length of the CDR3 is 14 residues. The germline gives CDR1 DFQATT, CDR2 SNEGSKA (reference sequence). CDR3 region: CSARVQGLVNKQFF.

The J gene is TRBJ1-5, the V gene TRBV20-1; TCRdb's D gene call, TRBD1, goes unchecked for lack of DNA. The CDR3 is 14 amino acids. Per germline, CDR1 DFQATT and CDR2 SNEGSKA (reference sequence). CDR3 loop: CSARWGSGNQPQHF.

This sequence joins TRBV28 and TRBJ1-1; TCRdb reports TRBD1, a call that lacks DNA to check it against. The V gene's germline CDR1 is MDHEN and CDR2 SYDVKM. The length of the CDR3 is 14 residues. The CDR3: CASSGPDRDTEAFF.

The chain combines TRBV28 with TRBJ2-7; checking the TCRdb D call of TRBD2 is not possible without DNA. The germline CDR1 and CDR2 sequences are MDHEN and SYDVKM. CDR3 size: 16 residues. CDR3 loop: CASSSPLREGIVEQYF.

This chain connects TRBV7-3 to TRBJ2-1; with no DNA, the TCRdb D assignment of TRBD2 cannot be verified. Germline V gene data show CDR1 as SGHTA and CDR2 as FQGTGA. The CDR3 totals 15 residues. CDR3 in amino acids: CASSLSTSRRNEQFF.

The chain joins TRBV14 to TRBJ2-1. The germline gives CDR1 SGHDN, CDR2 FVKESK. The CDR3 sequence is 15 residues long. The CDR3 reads CASSPDSYSYNEQFF.

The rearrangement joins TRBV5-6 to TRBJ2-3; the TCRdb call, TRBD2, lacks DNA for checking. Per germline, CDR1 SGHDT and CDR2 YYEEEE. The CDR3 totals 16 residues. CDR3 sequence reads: CASSPVGRERTDTQYF.

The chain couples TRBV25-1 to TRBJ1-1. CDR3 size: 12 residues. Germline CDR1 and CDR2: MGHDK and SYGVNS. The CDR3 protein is CASSFTDAEAFF.

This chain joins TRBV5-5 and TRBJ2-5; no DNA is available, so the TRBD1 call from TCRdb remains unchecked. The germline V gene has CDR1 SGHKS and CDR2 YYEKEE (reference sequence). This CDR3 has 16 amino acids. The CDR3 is CASIFTGTGSQETQYF.

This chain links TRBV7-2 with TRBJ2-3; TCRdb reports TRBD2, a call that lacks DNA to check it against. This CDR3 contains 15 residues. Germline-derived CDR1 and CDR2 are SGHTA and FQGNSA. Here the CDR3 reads CASTLLGLSTDTQYF.

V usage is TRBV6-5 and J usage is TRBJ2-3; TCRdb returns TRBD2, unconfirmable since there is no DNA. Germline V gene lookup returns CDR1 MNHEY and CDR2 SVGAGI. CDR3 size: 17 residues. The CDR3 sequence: CASSYSASGRGTDTQYF.

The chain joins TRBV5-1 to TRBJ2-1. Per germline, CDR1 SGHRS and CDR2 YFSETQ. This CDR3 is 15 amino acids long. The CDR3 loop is CASSLDGSSYNEQFF.

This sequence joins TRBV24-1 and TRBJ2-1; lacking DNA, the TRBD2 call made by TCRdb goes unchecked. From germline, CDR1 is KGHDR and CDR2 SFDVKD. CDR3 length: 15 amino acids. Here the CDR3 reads CATGSGTSGSDEQFF.

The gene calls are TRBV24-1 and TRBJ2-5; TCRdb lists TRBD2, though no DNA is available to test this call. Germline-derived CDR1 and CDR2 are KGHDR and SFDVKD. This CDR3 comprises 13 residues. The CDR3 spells CATSETAQETQYF.

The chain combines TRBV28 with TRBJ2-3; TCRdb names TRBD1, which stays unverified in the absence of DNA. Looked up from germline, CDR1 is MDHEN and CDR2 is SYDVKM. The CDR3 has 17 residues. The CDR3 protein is CASSLLGGGRYTDTQYF.

CDR3 region: CSVAARIGYTF. The J gene is TRBJ1-2, the V gene TRBV29-1; lacking DNA, the TRBD1 call made by TCRdb goes unchecked. The CDR3 runs to 11 residues. The germline gives CDR1 SQVTM, CDR2 ANQGSEA. The entire variable domain, with the rest obtained from reference TRBV29-1 and TRBJ1-2, is as follows: SAVISQKPSRDICQRGTSLTIQCQVDSQVTMMFWYRQQPGQSLTLIATANQGSEATYESGFVIDKFPISRPNLTFSTLTVSNMSPEDSSIYLCSVAARIGYTFGSGTRLTVV.

This CDR3 is CSARVQANEKLFF. This rearrangement joins TRBV20-1 to TRBJ1-4. This CDR3 is built from 13 residues. Germline CDR1 is DFQATT and CDR2 is SNEGSKA (reference sequence).

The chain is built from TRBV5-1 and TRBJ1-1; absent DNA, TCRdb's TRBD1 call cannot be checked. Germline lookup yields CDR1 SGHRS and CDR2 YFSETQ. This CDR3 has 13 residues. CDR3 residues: CASRGERRTEAFF.

The CDR3 spells CSARVHRTAGGYTF. The rearrangement uses TRBV20-1 and TRBJ1-2. The V gene's germline CDR1 is DFQATT and CDR2 SNEGSKA (reference sequence). CDR3 size: 14 residues.

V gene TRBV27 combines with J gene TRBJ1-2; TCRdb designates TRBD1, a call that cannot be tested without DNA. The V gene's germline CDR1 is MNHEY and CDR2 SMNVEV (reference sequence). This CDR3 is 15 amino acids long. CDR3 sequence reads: CASSSWGDLNYGYTF.

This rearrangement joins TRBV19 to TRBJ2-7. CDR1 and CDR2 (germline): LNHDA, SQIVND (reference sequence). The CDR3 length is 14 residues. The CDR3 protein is CASSIGRNSYEQYF.

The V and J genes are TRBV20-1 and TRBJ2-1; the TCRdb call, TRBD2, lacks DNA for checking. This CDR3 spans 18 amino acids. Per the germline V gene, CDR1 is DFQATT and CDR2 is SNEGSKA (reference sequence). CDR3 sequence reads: CSASDASGRIKSYNEQFF.

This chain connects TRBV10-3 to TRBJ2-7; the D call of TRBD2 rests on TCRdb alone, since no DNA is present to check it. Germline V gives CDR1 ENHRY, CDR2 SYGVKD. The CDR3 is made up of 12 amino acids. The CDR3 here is CAITSGSYEQYF.

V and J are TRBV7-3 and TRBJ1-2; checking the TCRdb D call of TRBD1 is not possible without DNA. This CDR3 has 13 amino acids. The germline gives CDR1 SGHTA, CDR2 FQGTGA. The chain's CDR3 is CASSRGTGDGYTF.

The CDR3 protein is CASSQGGAEETQYF. V gene TRBV3-1 combines with J gene TRBJ2-5; there is no DNA to check the TCRdb D call of TRBD1. Germline-derived CDR1 and CDR2 are LGHDT and YNNKEL (reference sequence). The CDR3 has 14 amino acids.

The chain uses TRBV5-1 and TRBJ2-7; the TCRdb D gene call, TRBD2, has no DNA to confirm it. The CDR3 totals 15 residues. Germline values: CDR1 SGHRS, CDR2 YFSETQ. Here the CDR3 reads CASSPTSGTAYEQYF. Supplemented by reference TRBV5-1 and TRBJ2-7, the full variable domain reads KAGVTQTPRYLIKTRGQQVTLSCSPISGHRSVSWYQQTPGQGLQFLFEYFSETQRNKGNFPGRFSGRQFSNSRSEMNVSTLELGDSALYLCASSPTSGTAYEQYFGPGTRLTVT.